Listed below are T cell receptor beta chains from one sample, sequenced in a study of molecular identifiers for immune sequencing clone quantification. TCRdb recomputed calls from the PCR reads with MiXCR, one row per CDR3 protein. This table has approximately 97,000 distinct CDR3 sequences, roughly a quarter appearing once. The specimen sequenced was naive CD8+ T cells from blood, with Jurkat cell RNA spiked in. The receptors were gathered from a human donor in good health. Some libraries in this study had Jurkat cell RNA spiked in. CDR3s include the opening cysteine and the closing phenylalanine or tryptophan. D genes are given only for firm matches. Clone size appears in some rows only: once, few, many, or a class for an expanded clone.

j_call	d_call	clone_size	v_call	cdr3_aa	cdr3_nt
TRBJ2-7	.	many	TRBV28	CASSFLDTSYEQYF	TGTGCCAGCAGTTTTTTGGACACCTCCTACGAGCAGTACTTC
TRBJ2-1	TRBD2	.	TRBV7-3	CASSLMASGRAVNEQFF	TGTGCCAGCAGCTTAATGGCTAGCGGGAGGGCCGTTAATGAGCAGTTCTTC
TRBJ2-7	.	few	TRBV7-5	CISVPEANRQVGAYEQYF	.
TRBJ2-3	TRBD1	many	TRBV6-6	CASSWDSRGTDTQYF	TGTGCCAGCAGTTGGGACAGCCGCGGCACAGATACGCAGTATTTT
TRBJ2-5	.	many	TRBV7-9	CASSLVGTSQYF	TGTGCCAGCAGCTTAGTCGGGACAAGCCAGTACTTC
TRBJ2-7	.	many	TRBV10-3	CAISDRSYEQYF	TGTGCCATCAGTGACAGGAGCTACGAGCAGTACTTC
TRBJ2-7	TRBD1	many	TRBV27	CASSRDSSIYEQYF	TGTGCCAGTAGCCGGGACAGCTCAATCTACGAGCAGTACTTC
TRBJ1-1	.	many	TRBV4-1	CASSQDSMNTEAFF	TGCGCCAGCAGCCAGGACAGTATGAACACTGAAGCTTTCTTT
TRBJ1-1	TRBD1	many	TRBV12-3/TRBV12-4	CASRLTGATEAFF	TGTGCCAGCAGGTTGACAGGGGCCACTGAAGCTTTCTTT
TRBJ2-3	TRBD2	.	TRBV7-9	CASSPGLGVPYTQYF	TGTGCCAGCAGCCCCGGACTAGGAGTTCCATATACGCAGTATTTT
TRBJ2-1	TRBD1	many	TRBV7-2	CASSPTGVYNEQFF	TGTGCCAGCAGCCCGACAGGGGTTTACAATGAGCAGTTCTTC
TRBJ2-7	.	many	TRBV12-5	CASAQDRTYEQYF	TGTGCTAGTGCCCAAGACAGAACCTACGAGCAGTACTTC
TRBJ2-7	.	many	TRBV20-1	CSASYRDSARTGHEQYF	TGCAGTGCTAGCTACAGGGACTCAGCCAGGACCGGCCACGAGCAGTACTTC
TRBJ1-1	.	few	TRBV6-5	CASSYGAGSEEAFF	TGTGCCAGCAGTTACGGTGCGGGCTCTGAGGAAGCTTTCTTT
TRBJ2-3	.	many	TRBV11-2	CASSNLGPLTDTQYF	TGTGCCAGCAGCAACCTAGGGCCCTTAACAGATACGCAGTATTTT
TRBJ2-3	TRBD1	many	TRBV4-1	CASSHPQGVVTDTQYF	TGCGCCAGCAGCCACCCCCAGGGGGTGGTAACAGATACGCAGTATTTT
TRBJ2-5	.	many	TRBV27	CASSLKYVPRTQETQYF	TGTGCCAGCAGTTTAAAATACGTCCCCCGAACCCAAGAGACCCAGTACTTC
TRBJ2-1	TRBD1	few	TRBV18	CASSPGQVEQFF	TGTGCCAGCTCACCCGGACAGGTTGAGCAGTTCTTC
TRBJ2-7	.	.	TRBV27	CASSLDGDYEQYF	TGTGCCAGCAGTTTGGACGGGGACTACGAGCAGTACTTC
TRBJ2-7	.	many	TRBV3-1	CASSLEGPPYEQYF	TGTGCCAGCAGCCTGGAGGGCCCGCCCTACGAGCAGTACTTC
TRBJ2-2	.	many	TRBV20-1	CSARGGGELFF	TGCAGTGCAAGGGGGGGCGGGGAGCTGTTTTTT
TRBJ1-1	.	many	TRBV5-1	CASSLSENTEAFF	TGCGCCAGCAGCTTGAGCGAGAACACTGAAGCTTTCTTT
TRBJ2-7	.	many	TRBV28	CASSFTGTVAYEQYF	TGTGCCAGCAGTTTTACCGGGACGGTTGCCTACGAGCAGTACTTC
TRBJ1-2	.	many	TRBV29-1	CSVEGREGGYTF	TGCAGCGTTGAAGGCAGGGAAGGTGGCTACACCTTC
TRBJ2-7	TRBD1	few	TRBV4-3	CASSQGTGRSYEQYF	TGCGCCAGCAGCCAGGGGACAGGGAGATCCTACGAGCAGTACTTC
TRBJ2-7	.	many	TRBV4-1	CASSQLGEQYF	TGCGCCAGCAGCCAGCTAGGCGAGCAGTACTTC
TRBJ2-5	.	.	TRBV25-1	CAPVLAQETPYF	TGTGCCCCCGTACTAGCCCAAGAGACCCCGTACTTC
TRBJ1-1	.	many	TRBV5-6	CASSPGLTEAFF	TGTGCCAGCAGCCCCGGACTCACTGAAGCTTTCTTT